This T cell receptor (beta chain) came from a study of blood T cell repertoires in COVID-19 (dated by TCRdb to 2020 to 2021). The study in broad terms: The collaborator samples originated in the United States, Italy and Spain and spanned the acute and convalescent phases of COVID-19. The material from the prospective study consisted of cDNA or gDNA derived from T cells, B-cell-depleted T cells, or PBMCs. The dataset comprised deeply sampled blood TCRbeta repertoires from subjects exposed to, actively infected with, or recovered from COVID-19. A freely available public database, intended as a resource for researchers studying the immune response to SARS-CoV-2, is where the repertoires were released. Samples came from the ongoing ImmuneRACE study (first 160 participants) plus 1,254 subjects from 6 global collaborators. A de-identified subject ID, COVID-19 status, age in years and sex were almost always included in the sample metadata. HLA class I and class II types, where available, came from metadata supplied by the sample provider rather than from assay-based typing. On the study overall, not on this receptor specifically: The quantity of clinical and demographic metadata differed by source and by participant and was supplied without curation.

For this clone: It lacks a known antigen. No base-level quality is on record; no much larger clone is a single base apart.

Each collaborating institution followed its own protocols to collect whole blood in K2EDTA tubes. For TCRbeta analysis, collaborators shipped samples in one of three forms: frozen whole blood, isolated PBMCs, or DNA extracted from either of those sample types. The immunoSEQ Assay, a bias-controlled multiplex PCR, was used to amplify TCRbeta CDR3 regions from genomic DNA. Per the authors' processing: Within the assay, amplification of reference gene primers was used to estimate how many nucleated cells each sample contained. To quantify the absolute abundance of each unique TCRbeta CDR3 rearrangement, sequence reads were collapsed and filtered. For each sample, productive Simpson clonality was calculated by taking the square root of Simpson's diversity index across productive rearrangements. TCRdb mirrors the immuneACCESS table, restricted to in-frame sequences. Some clones are absent from its copies; in checked studies, under half trace to an unresolved V gene, and the reason for the others is unknown. For V, J and clone size, that table is used; D and trimming come from the DNA. Here the sample has 180,000 or so clones; 86% occur a single time. Of the sample, about 0.98% is held by the ten largest clones.

The CDR3 numbers 15 residues from cysteine through phenylalanine. Of the read, only the CDR3 DNA is kept; its 45 bases are in frame from base 1. From the germline V gene, CDR1 is SGHRS and CDR2 is YFSETQ. After removal of 4 bases from V and 2 bases from J, the junction retains 6 bases not matched to a gene. This chain is built from TRBV5-1 and TRBJ2-3, and 8 junctional nucleotides match TRBD1. The sample comprised peripheral blood. The sequence was collected from a man aged 18 to 35 with acute or convalescent COVID-19. The CDR3 protein sequence reads: CASSGRQGTTDTQYF. The nucleotide sequence reads TGCGCCAGCAGCGGAAGACAGGGGACCACAGATACGCAGTATTTT. Reference TRBV5-1 and TRBJ2-3 proteins supply the regions before and after the CDR3; the full variable domain is: KAGVTQTPRYLIKTRGQQVTLSCSPISGHRSVSWYQQTPGQGLQFLFEYFSETQRNKGNFPGRFSGRQFSNSRSEMNVSTLELGDSALYLCASSGRQGTTDTQYFGPGTRLTVL.